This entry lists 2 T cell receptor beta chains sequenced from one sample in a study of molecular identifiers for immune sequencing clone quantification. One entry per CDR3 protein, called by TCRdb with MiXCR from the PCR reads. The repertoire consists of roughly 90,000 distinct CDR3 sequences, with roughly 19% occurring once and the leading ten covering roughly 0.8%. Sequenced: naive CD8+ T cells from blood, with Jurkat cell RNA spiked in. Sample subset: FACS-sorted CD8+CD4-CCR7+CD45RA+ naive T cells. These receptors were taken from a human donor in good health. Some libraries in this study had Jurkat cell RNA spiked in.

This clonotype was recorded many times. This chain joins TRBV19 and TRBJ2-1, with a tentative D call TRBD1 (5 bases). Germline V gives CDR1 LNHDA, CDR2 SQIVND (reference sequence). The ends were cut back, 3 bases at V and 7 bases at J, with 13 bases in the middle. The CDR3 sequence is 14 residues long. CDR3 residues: CASSMAAGPNEQFF. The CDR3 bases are TGTGCCAGTAGTATGGCGGCAGGGCCTAATGAGCAGTTCTTC.

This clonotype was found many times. The CDR3 loop reads CASSPGLAGVTDTQYF. CDR3 sequence (DNA): TGTGCCAGCAGCCCGGGACTAGCGGGAGTCACAGATACGCAGTATTTT. The rearrangement links TRBV7-2 to TRBJ2-3, with 14 bases aligning to TRBD2. This CDR3 is built from 16 residues. V gave up 5 bases and J gave up 2 bases; unmatched junction bases: 3. The V gene's germline CDR1 is SGHTA and CDR2 FQGNSA.